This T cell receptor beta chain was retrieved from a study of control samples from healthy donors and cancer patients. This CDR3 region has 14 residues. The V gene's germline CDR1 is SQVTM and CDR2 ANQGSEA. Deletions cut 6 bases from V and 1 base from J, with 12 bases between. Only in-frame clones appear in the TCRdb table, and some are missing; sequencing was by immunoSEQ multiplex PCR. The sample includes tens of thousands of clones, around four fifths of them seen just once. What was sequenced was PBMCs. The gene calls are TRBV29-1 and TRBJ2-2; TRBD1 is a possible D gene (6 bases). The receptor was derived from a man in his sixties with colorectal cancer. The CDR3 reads CSVLGHENTGELFF. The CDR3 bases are TGCAGCGTACTGGGACACGAGAACACCGGGGAGCTGTTTTTT.